This T cell receptor (beta chain) was profiled in a study of regulatory T cells (dated by TCRdb to the late 2010s). Background on the whole study: The study compared T-cell receptor beta repertoires of sorted regulatory, conventional CD4+ and CD8+ T cells between CD3G-deficient patients and healthy controls.

Every CD3G-deficient patient showed evidence of autoimmunity, and the autoimmunity was more severe in two of the patients. At the time of testing, the patients were between 2 and 39 years old, and their CD4+ and CD8+ T cells had reduced naive proportions and increased memory proportions. CD4+ cells were FACS-sorted into CD25-high CD127-low regulatory T cells and CD25-low CD127-high conventional CD4+ T cells. About six individuals with CD3G deficiency were included in the patient group. An international network of physicians across the United States, Europe and Asia provided the patient samples and clinical data. Peripheral blood mononuclear cells were isolated by Ficoll density separation. The germline V gene gives CDR1 as SGHAT and CDR2 as FQNNGV. The CDR3 has 12 amino acids, counting the end cysteine and phenylalanine. The retained sequence is limited to the CDR3, 36 bases, with the frame set at the first base.

What the research found in general, with its limitations: Repertoires from patients had restricted unique TRB V-J pairs and skewed V and J gene usage, with the strongest effect in regulatory T cells. Hydrophobic residues at CDR3 positions 6 and 7 were enriched in conventional CD4+ T cells from CD3G-deficient patients, which suggests more self-reactive specificities.

Notes on this clone: The antigen it recognizes is unknown. One end of the junction varies from germline; a read error may be responsible.

The multiplex PCR used 52 forward TRBV primers and 13 reverse TRBJ primers, with assay-based and computational corrections for amplification bias. Rearranged TRB loci were amplified from genomic DNA by multiplex PCR within the immunoSEQ assay. An Illumina HiSeq platform was used to sequence the TRB amplicons. Per the authors' processing: Custom algorithms error-filtered the raw sequences and aligned them to reference gene sequences, after which the immunoSEQ online tools were used for analysis. Frequencies of productive and nonproductive TRB rearrangements were assessed among unique sequences as well as among total sequences. Assessment of potential self-reactivity relied on the hydrophobicity of positions 6 and 7 in the TRB CDR3, along with their amino acid composition. Group comparisons used t tests, Mann-Whitney tests or two-way ANOVA run in Prism software. Imported from immuneACCESS, the table was reduced by TCRdb to in-frame sequences with V and J called. These copies leave out some clones; in studies compared against another copy, an unresolved V gene accounts for under half, and the cause of the remainder is not known. V and J calls and clone size follow that table, whereas D and trimming were derived from the DNA. The sample includes almost 30,000 clones, with about 90% observed a single time. Of the sample, about 1.6% is held by the ten largest clones.

The rearrangement joined TRBV11-2 to TRBJ2-1; no D segment can be confidently identified. Material: conventional CD4+ T cells sorted from blood. This TCR came from a person aged 18 to 30 with CD3G deficiency. The CDR3 protein: CASSLLREGVVF. At the DNA level, the sequence is TGTGCCAGCAGCTTACTACGTGAAGGAGTAGTCTTC.